A selection of T cell receptor beta chains follows, all from one sample in a study of T-cell memory formation after mild COVID-19. Via MiXCR, TCRdb re-called the 5' RACE reads, giving one row per CDR3 protein. Of over 120,000 distinct CDR3 sequences in the sample, 6% to 6.5% were seen once. Specimen: PBMCs or a T cell subset sorted from them (not recorded which). The receptors come from an adult woman who had mild COVID-19 (a few samples of this study predate the infection). Cell type and time point are not known. The CDR3 runs from the conserved cysteine through the conserved F or W. D genes are given only for firm matches. A clone size is listed for some rows: how often the clone was seen (once, few, many), or a class if it is expanded.

V gene	clone size	J gene	D gene	CDR3 protein	CDR3 DNA
TRBV29-1	many	TRBJ2-3	NA	CSVVADTQYF	TGCAGCGTTGTGGCAGATACGCAGTATTTT
TRBV20-1	many	TRBJ2-1	NA	CSARVRPLGEQFF	TGCAGTGCTAGAGTGCGGCCTCTCGGTGAGCAGTTCTTC
TRBV11-1	many	TRBJ2-7	NA	CASSLEGGEQYF	TGTGCCAGCAGCTTAGAGGGTGGCGAGCAGTACTTC
TRBV5-1	NA	TRBJ2-6	TRBD1	CASSATDRASSGANVLTF	TGCGCCAGCAGCGCGACCGACAGGGCCAGCTCTGGGGCCAACGTCCTGACTTTC
TRBV5-5	few	TRBJ2-2	NA	CASRLQGGGELFF	TGTGCCAGCAGACTCCAGGGTGGCGGGGAGCTGTTTTTT
TRBV3-1	NA	TRBJ2-1	TRBD1	CASTPSRQGPYNEQFF	TGTGCCAGCACCCCTTCACGACAGGGCCCCTACAATGAGCAGTTCTTC
TRBV11-2	NA	TRBJ2-7	NA	CASSFSRGGGASEQYF	TGTGCCAGCAGCTTTAGTCGAGGAGGGGGAGCCTCCGAGCAGTACTTC
TRBV3-1	NA	TRBJ2-3	NA	CASSQGPDTQYF	TGTGCCAGCAGCCAAGGTCCAGATACGCAGTATTTT
TRBV12-3/TRBV12-4	few	TRBJ1-2	NA	CASSLDAQYGYTF	TGTGCCAGCAGCTTGGACGCGCAATATGGCTACACCTTC
TRBV5-1	many	TRBJ2-2	TRBD2	CASSSGLANTGELFF	TGCGCCAGCAGCTCCGGACTAGCGAACACCGGGGAGCTGTTTTTT
TRBV5-1	many	TRBJ2-1	TRBD2	CASSPRGGSQSSYNEQFF	TGCGCCAGCAGCCCTCGGGGAGGGTCCCAAAGCTCCTACAATGAGCAGTTCTTC
TRBV24-1	NA	TRBJ2-1	NA	CATRPGPPVRGEQFF	TGTGCCACCCGACCGGGACCACCCGTACGCGGTGAGCAGTTCTTC
TRBV19	many	TRBJ2-1	NA	CASSMSRDGGQFF	TGTGCCAGTAGTATGAGTAGAGACGGGGGGCAGTTCTTC
TRBV19	few	TRBJ1-2	NA	CASINTGQNYGYTF	TGTGCCAGTATCAATACGGGGCAGAATTATGGCTACACCTTC
TRBV12-3/TRBV12-4	NA	TRBJ1-2	TRBD1	CASSPGQGMVGGYTF	TGTGCCAGCAGTCCAGGACAGGGAATGGTGGGCGGCTACACCTTC
TRBV30	many	TRBJ2-5	NA	CAWSRSGKQTQYF	TGTGCCTGGAGTAGGTCAGGGAAACAGACCCAGTACTTC
TRBV20-1	NA	TRBJ2-1	TRBD2	CSADPPSGSSYNEQFF	TGCAGTGCCGACCCTCCTAGCGGAAGCTCCTACAATGAGCAGTTCTTC
TRBV5-5	few	TRBJ1-1	NA	CASSWEWPGNTEAFF	TGTGCCAGCAGCTGGGAATGGCCAGGGAACACTGAAGCTTTCTTT
TRBV6-2/TRBV6-3	few	TRBJ1-2	NA	CASSTNPGQVNYGYTF	TGTGCCAGCAGTACGAACCCGGGACAAGTAAACTATGGCTACACCTTC
TRBV20-1	many	TRBJ1-4	NA	CSARKTGLNEKLFF	TGCAGTGCTAGAAAGACAGGCCTAAATGAAAAACTGTTTTTT
TRBV7-2	NA	TRBJ2-7	TRBD2	CASSFGLGLASYEQYF	TGTGCCAGCAGCTTCGGGCTAGGACTAGCCTCCTACGAGCAGTACTTC
TRBV12-3/TRBV12-4	NA	TRBJ1-5	TRBD1	CASSQGQQNQPQHF	TGTGCCAGCAGTCAGGGACAGCAAAATCAGCCCCAGCATTTT
TRBV3-1	NA	TRBJ1-1	NA	CASTFAGGFTEAFF	TGTGCCAGCACCTTTGCGGGGGGCTTCACTGAAGCTTTCTTT
TRBV5-1	few	TRBJ1-4	NA	CASSPGGTGEKLFF	TGCGCCAGCAGCCCCGGGGGGACTGGTGAAAAACTGTTTTTT
TRBV7-2	many	TRBJ2-7	NA	CASSLVGGADSSYEQYF	TGTGCCAGCAGCTTAGTCGGCGGGGCGGATAGCTCCTACGAGCAGTACTTC
TRBV29-1	many	TRBJ2-2	NA	CSGGQHTGELFF	TGCAGCGGGGGTCAGCACACCGGGGAGCTGTTTTTT
TRBV7-2	many	TRBJ2-3	TRBD1	CASSFRRDRADTQYF	TGTGCCAGCAGCTTCCGCCGGGACAGGGCAGATACGCAGTATTTT
TRBV20-1	NA	TRBJ1-1	NA	CSASLRQLEAFF	TGCAGTGCTAGTCTTCGGCAGCTTGAAGCTTTCTTT
TRBV12-3/TRBV12-4	NA	TRBJ2-7	NA	CASSLIPRSYEQYF	TGTGCCAGCAGTTTAATCCCCAGATCCTACGAGCAGTACTTC
TRBV5-1	NA	TRBJ2-2	TRBD2	CASSWTSGSPNTGELFF	TGCGCCAGCAGCTGGACTAGCGGGAGCCCGAACACCGGGGAGCTGTTTTTT
TRBV7-3	many	TRBJ2-3	NA	CASSRSSTDTQYF	TGTGCCAGCAGCCGCTCTAGCACAGATACGCAGTATTTT
TRBV20-1	few	TRBJ1-1	NA	CSAREGTGRTEAFF	TGCAGTGCTAGAGAGGGGACCGGGAGGACTGAAGCTTTCTTT
TRBV5-1	NA	TRBJ2-2	TRBD1	CASSPRTGGKTGELFF	TGCGCCAGCAGCCCCAGGACAGGGGGAAAAACCGGGGAGCTGTTTTTT
TRBV20-1	NA	TRBJ2-2	NA	CSARGRDTTRGPGELFF	TGCAGTGCTAGAGGAAGGGACACAACACGGGGGCCCGGGGAGCTGTTTTTT
TRBV7-2	few	TRBJ2-1	TRBD2	CASSPKAGTGSNEQFF	TGTGCCAGCAGCCCGAAAGCGGGGACGGGCTCCAATGAGCAGTTCTTC
TRBV5-1	many	TRBJ2-3	TRBD1	CASSQGVSTDTQYF	TGCGCCAGCAGCCAGGGGGTCTCCACAGATACGCAGTATTTT
TRBV5-1	medium-sized	TRBJ2-7	TRBD2	CASSLGGTSAHYEQYF	TGCGCCAGCAGCTTGGGGGGGACTAGCGCCCACTACGAGCAGTACTTC
TRBV3-1	few	TRBJ2-1	NA	CASSYIQGSNEQFF	TGTGCCAGCAGCTATATACAGGGATCCAATGAGCAGTTCTTC
TRBV5-1	few	TRBJ2-5	TRBD2	CASSSLAGEAETQYF	TGCGCCAGCAGCTCGCTAGCGGGAGAAGCAGAGACCCAGTACTTC
TRBV20-1	NA	TRBJ1-6	TRBD1	CSAHRGGSPLHF	TGCAGTGCACACAGGGGGGGTTCACCCCTCCACTTT
TRBV29-1	few	TRBJ2-7	NA	CSVEDPPRVLTRQYF	TGCAGCGTTGAAGATCCCCCCAGGGTCTTGACAAGGCAGTACTTC
TRBV3-1	NA	TRBJ2-1	TRBD2	CASSQSGTSGGARNEQFF	TGTGCCAGCAGCCAATCAGGGACTAGCGGGGGGGCACGCAATGAGCAGTTCTTC
TRBV18	NA	TRBJ1-1	NA	CASSPISRRTNTEAFF	TGTGCCAGCTCACCTATAAGTAGGCGTACTAACACTGAAGCTTTCTTT
TRBV7-3	many	TRBJ2-1	NA	CASSSRYNEQFF	TGTGCCAGCAGCTCGCGGTACAATGAGCAGTTCTTC
TRBV7-6	many	TRBJ2-7	NA	CASSLGSSTYEQYF	TGTGCCAGCAGCTTAGGTAGCAGTACCTACGAGCAGTACTTC
TRBV6-5	NA	TRBJ2-1	TRBD2	CASSSGLAGAWEQFF	TGTGCCAGCAGTTCGGGACTAGCGGGAGCATGGGAGCAGTTCTTC
TRBV4-3	many	TRBJ2-7	TRBD1	CASSRSRDRVSYEQYF	TGCGCCAGCAGCCGGAGCCGGGACAGGGTCTCCTACGAGCAGTACTTC
TRBV20-1	many	TRBJ1-6	NA	CSANPSRGARGSPLHF	TGCAGTGCTAACCCCTCTCGAGGGGCGAGGGGATCACCCCTCCACTTT
TRBV2	many	TRBJ1-1	NA	CASSLREMDTEAFF	TGTGCCAGCAGCCTCAGGGAGATGGACACTGAAGCTTTCTTT
TRBV6-5	many	TRBJ1-3	NA	CASSKLGGRNTIYF	TGTGCCAGCAGCAAGTTGGGGGGTAGAAACACCATATATTTT
TRBV20-1	few	TRBJ2-3	TRBD2	CSARDWRLAGATDTQYF	TGCAGTGCTAGAGATTGGAGACTAGCGGGGGCCACAGATACGCAGTATTTT
TRBV5-1	many	TRBJ2-3	NA	CASSLSLRGLRVNTQYF	TGCGCCAGCAGCTTATCGCTCAGGGGCCTCAGGGTGAATACGCAGTATTTT